The 6 T cell receptor beta chains given below trace back to one sample, sequenced in a study of response to subunit inactivated influenza vaccine. TCRdb called the RT-PCR reads again in MiXCR, with one record for every CDR3 protein. Among roughly 670,000 distinct CDR3 sequences listed, 14% were seen once. The material sequenced was PBMCs from blood, taken less than 15 days before vaccination. These receptors originate from a man in his forties or fifties who received an inactivated influenza vaccine.

This clonotype has a handful of counts. The V gene is TRBV4-3, the J gene TRBJ2-1; 10 bases are a match to TRBD2. After removal of 1 base from V and 10 bases from J, the junction contained 13 bases not matched to a gene. CDR3 length: 17 residues. Germline V lookup: CDR1 LGHNA, CDR2 YSLEER. Here the CDR3 reads CASSQGARLAGVREQFF. CDR3 in DNA: TGCGCCAGCAGCCAAGGTGCAAGACTAGCGGGTGTCAGGGAGCAGTTCTTC.

The V call is TRBV6-2 or TRBV6-3, the J call TRBJ2-1; 12 bases line up with TRBD2. Germline values: CDR1 MNHEY, CDR2 SVGEGT. V gave up 5 bases and J gave up 0 bases; unmatched junction bases: 5. The length of the CDR3 is 17 residues. Here the CDR3 reads CASSAGTSGFSYNEQFF. CDR3 bases: TGTGCCAGCAGTGCCGGGACTAGCGGGTTCTCCTACAATGAGCAGTTCTTC.

This clonotype was found a few times. The V and J genes are TRBV20-1 and TRBJ1-1; no clear D gene. V was pared by 5 bases and J by 5 bases, with 12 bases between. Germline CDR1 reads DFQATT; CDR2 reads SNEGSKA (reference sequence). This CDR3 spans 12 amino acids. The CDR3 region is CSAPNQWTEAFF. The CDR3 region has the DNA TGCAGTGCTCCTAACCAGTGGACTGAAGCTTTCTTT.

The CDR3 region is CASSQAGAGGQGLFF. The DNA for the CDR3 is TGCGCCAGCAGCCAAGCTGGGGCAGGGGGGCAGGGACTGTTTTTT. This rearrangement joins TRBV4-3 to TRBJ1-4; 7 bases are a match to TRBD1. This CDR3 has 15 amino acids. V shed 1 base, J shed 13 bases, and the junction held 12 bases outside the gene matches. The germline CDR1 and CDR2 sequences are LGHNA and YSLEER.

This clonotype has at least ten counts. The chain combines TRBV3-1 with TRBJ1-2, with D hard to call. V was trimmed by 0 bases and J by 5 bases, leaving 13 bases between them. The CDR3 sequence is 15 residues long. Germline assignment: CDR1 LGHDT and CDR2 YNNKEL (reference sequence). Written as DNA, the CDR3 is TGTGCCAGCAGCCAAGACGATCGGGGAGGGTATGGCTACACCTTC. This encodes CASSQDDRGGYGYTF.

The chain recombines TRBV6-2 or TRBV6-3 with TRBJ2-7; 15 bases map to TRBD2. Germline CDR1 and CDR2: MNHEY and SVGEGT. V shed 4 bases, J shed 0 bases, and the junction held 10 bases outside the gene matches. CDR3 length equals 19 residues. In nucleotides, the CDR3 is TGTGCCAGCAGTTTACGCGGGACTAGCGGGAGGAGGAGCTCCTACGAGCAGTACTTC. Its translation is CASSLRGTSGRRSSYEQYF.